This entry describes one T cell receptor beta chain. Antigen specificity is unknown. The record originates from a study of graft-versus-host responses after intestinal transplantation. Study in general: Anti-thymocyte globulin induction preceded about three years of tacrolimus and steroid maintenance in all recipients.

Using immunoSEQ multiplex PCR, the repertoire was profiled, and TCRdb retains in-frame clones only, with some absent. The sample contains fewer than 120,000 clones, 85% to 95% of which appear only once. There are 14 residues in the CDR3. CDR1 is SGDLS and CDR2 is YYNGEE in the germline V gene. The V and J ends lost 2 bases and 5 bases respectively, with 10 bases between them. Notes on the study in general: Levels of circulating GvH clones at their peak were associated with early post-transplant HvG declines.

The chain employs TRBV9 and TRBJ2-2; TRBD2 might be the D (5 bases). This specimen consisted of unstimulated CD8+ T cells sorted from spleen or lymph node cells, obtained before intestinal transplant. The TCR was taken from a human donor who received an intestinal transplant. DNA for the CDR3: TGTGCCAGCAGCGTCGGGTCGGGGACCGGGGAGCTGTTTTTT. This gives the protein CASSVGSGTGELFF.